This T cell receptor (beta chain) was captured by sequencing in a study of CD8+ T cells in alopecia areata. Study-wide context: Treated patients were given oral tofacitinib, which was dosed at 5 to 10 mg twice daily. The study's findings and limits: Tofacitinib significantly decreased scalp clonality and expanded CD8+ clones among top 100.

Specified treatment: oral pan-JAK inhibitor, 5-10 mg twice daily. Sequencing used cDNA as its template, made by extracting RNA and reverse transcribing it. This table comes from immunoSEQ multiplex PCR, and its TCRdb copy is limited to in-frame clones, with some not included. The data show nearly 200,000 clones, about 62% seen once. V was pared by 5 bases and J by 4 bases, with 12 bases between. Germline assignment: CDR1 MGHRA and CDR2 YSYEKL. This CDR3 has 13 residues. This clone was seen a single time. Antigen unknown. This chain joins TRBV4-1 and TRBJ2-7, with D possibly TRBD1 on 6 matching bases. The TCR was taken from a human donor with alopecia areata. The sample here was CD4+ T cells sorted from blood, taken at week 24, from a patient treated with tofacitinib. CDR3 sequence (DNA): TGCGCCAGCAGCGTACAGGGAGAGTACGAGCAGTACTTC. The encoded protein is CASSVQGEYEQYF.